The sequence of this T cell receptor beta chain was determined in a study of OX40 agonist ivuxolimab in advanced cancers. Method: immunoSEQ multiplex PCR; TCRdb's copy keeps in-frame clones and lacks some. The sample holds around 81,000 clones, roughly 88% seen once. This CDR3 region has 14 residues. J gave up 3 bases and V 10 bases, and 9 bases lay outside the gene matches. Germline lookup yields CDR1 LNHDA and CDR2 SQIVND (reference sequence). Findings and limits, study-wide: More expanded clones were found, on average, in CD8+ than in CD4+ T cells.

The count of this clone is one. Its antigen is unidentified. Blood samples were obtained at baseline, cycle 4 day 1, and cycle 7 day 1. The chain is built from TRBV19 and TRBJ2-3, with 8 bases identical to TRBD2. The TCR comes from an adult with an advanced solid tumor such as melanoma, head and neck, liver or kidney cancer. The input for sequencing was CD4+ or CD8+ T cells sorted from blood, taken in a trial of the OX40 agonist ivuxolimab. The CDR3 bases are TGTGCCACCACCCCAGCGGGAGTTACAGATACGCAGTATTTT. Translation: CATTPAGVTDTQYF.